Listed below are T cell receptor beta chains from one sample, sequenced in a study of neoadjuvant anti-PD-1 for oral cavity cancer. Using immunoSEQ multiplex PCR, the repertoire was profiled, and TCRdb retains in-frame clones only, with some absent. The sample lists around 13,000 clones, 70% occurring once. Sequencing was performed on PBMCs, taken before nivolumab (anti-PD-1) treatment. The receptors were gathered from a person between 40 and 79 years old with oral cavity squamous cell carcinoma. Each CDR3 is given with its conserved first and last residue. A D gene is named only where the DNA matches it firmly. Only some rows state a clone size, as once, few, many or a class for expanded clones.

.,15,.,TRBV27,TRBJ1-2,TGTGCCAGCAGTTTGAGGGGATTGACGGATTATGGCTACACCTTC,CASSLRGLTDYGYTF
few,15,TRBD1,TRBV6-1,TRBJ1-5,TGTGCCAGCAGAGGGACAGGGATCTTAGGTCAGCCCCAGCATTTT,CASRGTGILGQPQHF
.,16,.,TRBV14,TRBJ2-7,TGTGCCAGCAGCCAAGGCAGTATGAGGGCCTCCTACGAGCAGTACTTC,CASSQGSMRASYEQYF
.,13,TRBD2,TRBV11-2,TRBJ2-7,TGTGCCAGCAGCCGGGACTATCGGTACGAGCAGTACTTC,CASSRDYRYEQYF
.,15,.,TRBV18,TRBJ2-2,TGTGCCAGCTCACTCTTGGAGGGGTACACCGGGGAGCTGTTTTTT,CASSLLEGYTGELFF
.,14,.,TRBV18,TRBJ1-3,TGTGCCAGCTCACCAACAGCATCAAGAAACACCATATATTTT,CASSPTASRNTIYF
.,14,.,TRBV27,TRBJ1-5,TGTGCCAGCAGCCTCAACGACAACCAAAGGCCCCAGCATTTT,CASSLNDNQRPQHF
.,18,TRBD2,TRBV10-2,TRBJ2-3,TGCGCCAGCAGTGAGTCGAGGGAGCGGGGGGCTAGCACAGATACGCAGTATTTT,CASSESRERGASTDTQYF
few,16,TRBD2,TRBV5-1,TRBJ2-5,TGCGCCAGCAGCTTGGCCCTAGCGGGGGGGCCGGAGACCCAGTACTTC,CASSLALAGGPETQYF
few,15,.,TRBV5-8,TRBJ2-2,TGTGCCAGCAGCCTAAGGGTCCTGGGGGCCGGGGAGCTGTTTTTT,CASSLRVLGAGELFF
.,14,.,TRBV5-1,TRBJ1-1,TGCGCCAGCAGCTTACAAAACTCGAACACTGAAGCTTTCTTT,CASSLQNSNTEAFF
.,15,TRBD1,TRBV6-5,TRBJ2-2,TGTGCCAGCAGTCGACAGGGGGCAGCAACCGGGGAGCTGTTTTTT,CASSRQGAATGELFF
once,15,.,TRBV6-5,TRBJ1-1,TGTGCCAGCAGGAGGACAGCAACGGGGGACACTGAAGCTTTCTTT,CASRRTATGDTEAFF
.,14,.,TRBV5-8,TRBJ1-6,TGTGCCAGCAGCTGGGGGACGGGGAATTCACCCCTCCACTTT,CASSWGTGNSPLHF
few,14,TRBD2,TRBV27,TRBJ2-7,TGTGCCAGCAGTTTACATAGCGGGAGAGACGAGCAGTACTTC,CASSLHSGRDEQYF
.,13,.,TRBV27,TRBJ1-2,TGTGCCAGCAGTTCAGTCAGGGGAGGAGGCTACACCTTC,CASSSVRGGGYTF
.,14,TRBD1,TRBV11-2,TRBJ2-7,TGTGCCATCGAACCGGGACAGGGGTCCTACGAGCAGTACTTC,CAIEPGQGSYEQYF
.,15,TRBD1,TRBV7-2,TRBJ1-2,TGTGCCAGCAGCTTAGCCAGGGGGCGTAACTATGGCTACACCTTC,CASSLARGRNYGYTF
.,11,TRBD2,TRBV10-3,TRBJ2-7,TGTGTCGCGGGGGGTACCTACGAGCAGTACTTC,CVAGGTYEQYF
once,12,.,TRBV25-1,TRBJ2-3,TGTGCCAGCTGTGGGCCCGAAGATACGCAGTATTTT,CASCGPEDTQYF
few,14,.,TRBV19,TRBJ1-2,TGTGCCAGTACCCTGACAGGAGAGTACTATGGCTACACCTTC,CASTLTGEYYGYTF
.,15,.,TRBV7-9,TRBJ1-1,TGTGCCAGCAGCTTCACCGACCTACGTCAGGCTGAAGCTTTCTTT,CASSFTDLRQAEAFF
.,18,TRBD2,TRBV9,TRBJ2-1,TGTGCCAGCAGCGTAAAGGACGGGGGGGCCATGGAGAGAAATGAGCAGTTCTTC,CASSVKDGGAMERNEQFF
.,13,TRBD1,TRBV29-1,TRBJ2-7,TGCAGCGTTTCCGGGACAGGGCCTTACGAGCAGTACTTC,CSVSGTGPYEQYF
.,17,.,TRBV5-1,TRBJ2-3,TGCGCCAGCAGCTTGGCCTGGCGGGGGCCCAGCACAGATACGCAGTATTTT,CASSLAWRGPSTDTQYF
.,16,.,TRBV25-1,TRBJ2-1,TGTGCCAGCAGTGACGTCTTCAGGGGCTCCTACAATGAGCAGTTCTTC,CASSDVFRGSYNEQFF
.,15,TRBD2,TRBV18,TRBJ2-1,TGTGCCAGCTCATCCGGGACTAGGGTTGGCAATGAGCAGTTCTTC,CASSSGTRVGNEQFF
.,15,TRBD2,TRBV10-1,TRBJ2-7,TGCGCCAGCAGTGAGGGAAGCGGGAGGGCATCCGAGCAGTACTTC,CASSEGSGRASEQYF
.,14,TRBD1,TRBV6-1,TRBJ1-1,TGTGCCAGCAGTGCACAGGGGGGGACAACTGAAGCTTTCTTT,CASSAQGGTTEAFF
few,17,TRBD2,TRBV4-1,TRBJ2-5,TGCGCCAGCAGCCAAGATCCTAGCGGGGCCCAACAAGAGACCCAGTACTTC,CASSQDPSGAQQETQYF
once,16,.,TRBV11-2,TRBJ2-1,TGTGCCAGCAGCTTAGTAAGGGGGAGGGCCGGTAATGAGCAGTTCTTC,CASSLVRGRAGNEQFF
.,15,TRBD1,TRBV5-1,TRBJ2-2,TGCGCCAGCAGCACGGGACAGACCTACACCGGGGAGCTGTTTTTT,CASSTGQTYTGELFF
.,14,.,TRBV5-5,TRBJ2-7,TGTGCCAGCAGCTTGGATCTACCTTTCTACGAGCAGTACTTC,CASSLDLPFYEQYF
.,13,.,TRBV30,TRBJ2-5,TGTGCCTGGAGTGGGGCTAGCGTAGAGACCCAGTACTTC,CAWSGASVETQYF
.,14,TRBD1,TRBV7-9,TRBJ2-4,TGTGCCAGCAGCCGGGACAGGGAAAGACACATTCAGTACTTC,CASSRDRERHIQYF
.,14,TRBD2,TRBV25-1,TRBJ2-1,TGTGCCAGCAGACGGGCGGGAGGCGCCAATGAGCAGTTCTTC,CASRRAGGANEQFF
.,18,TRBD2,TRBV9,TRBJ2-1,TGTGCCAGCAGCGCCCACGTTTCCGGGACTAGCGGCTACAATGAGCAGTTCTTC,CASSAHVSGTSGYNEQFF
.,14,.,TRBV29-1,TRBJ1-1,TGCAGCGCCCCCGGGGGATCAAAGCGGTCTGAAGCTTTCTTT,CSAPGGSKRSEAFF
once,13,.,TRBV28,TRBJ2-2,TGTGCCACCGAGGGACCAAACACCGGGGAGCTGTTTTTT,CATEGPNTGELFF
.,13,.,TRBV9,TRBJ1-1,TGTGCCAGCAGCGTAGTCTCGGACACTGAAGCTTTCTTT,CASSVVSDTEAFF
few,14,TRBD2,TRBV25-1,TRBJ2-2,TGTGCCAGCGGTATGGGGGGGTGGAACGGGGAGCTGTTTTTT,CASGMGGWNGELFF
few,14,.,TRBV6-1,TRBJ1-2,TGTGCCAGCAGTGAAACGGGACATAACTATGGCTACACCTTC,CASSETGHNYGYTF
.,14,.,TRBV2,TRBJ2-3,TGTGCCAGCAGTGCCAAGGGTCTCGGAGATACGCAGTATTTT,CASSAKGLGDTQYF
once,15,.,TRBV28,TRBJ2-2,TGTGCCAGCGTCCCAGCGGGCGGTAACACCGGGGAGCTGTTTTTT,CASVPAGGNTGELFF
.,16,.,TRBV15,TRBJ2-2,TGTGCCACCAGCAGACAGGTTCGGGCGAACACCGGGGAGCTGTTTTTT,CATSRQVRANTGELFF
.,14,.,TRBV9,TRBJ2-3,TGTGCCAGCAGCGTAGGGTTCCCCTCAGATACGCAGTATTTT,CASSVGFPSDTQYF
.,11,.,TRBV4-2,TRBJ1-2,TGTGCCAGCAGCCAGAACTATGGCTACACCTTC,CASSQNYGYTF
few,14,.,TRBV9,TRBJ1-6,TGTGCCAGCAGCGTAGGGGGGTTTGATTCACCCCTCCACTTT,CASSVGGFDSPLHF
.,14,TRBD1,TRBV10-2,TRBJ2-2,TGCGCCAGCAGGGGGGACAGGGAGACCGGGGAGCTGTTTTTT,CASRGDRETGELFF
.,15,.,TRBV5-1,TRBJ2-5,TGCGCCAGCAGCCCCGGGGCCATTGGGGCGGAGACCCAGTACTTC,CASSPGAIGAETQYF
.,10,.,TRBV28,TRBJ1-1,TGTGCCAGCGGAGGGTTAAGCGCTTTCTTT,CASGGLSAFF